The T cell receptor beta chain under discussion was sequenced for a study of regulatory T cells in long-lasting Graves disease. Study-wide results and caveats: When disease was persistent, TRBV28, TRBJ1-2 and TRBJ2-5 were the favored segments. Study was limited to peripheral blood, excluding thyroid tissue.

V lost 9 bases and J lost 7, with 16 bases in between. Per the germline V gene, CDR1 is MDHEN and CDR2 is SYDVKM. This CDR3 has 13 residues. Combining iRepertoire HTBI primers with Arm-PCR of CDR3 regions, the authors built TCR beta libraries. TCRdb re-called the multiplex PCR reads through MiXCR, storing one row per CDR3 protein. The sample holds 550,000 to 600,000 distinct CDR3 sequences, about 16% seen once. Time point described: newly diagnosed GD, antithyroid drugs for less than 3 months. The TCR library used RNA extracted from PBMCs. Peripheral blood, at 8 to 9 milliliters, went into EDTA tubes. This clonotype appeared many times. Its antigen is unidentified. This same sample was also part of a study on T cells in Graves' hyperthyroidism and ophthalmopathy. Turning to that study: Blood samples included most of the expanded thyroid clonotypes exceeding 0.001.

The TCR was taken from a man younger than 30 with Graves disease. The chain uses TRBV28 and TRBJ2-1; weak D call: TRBD1 (6 bases). Sequenced here: peripheral blood mononuclear cells (PBMCs), sampled at new diagnosis, from a patient treated with antithyroid drugs. The DNA of the CDR3 is TGTGCCAGTACCGTACAGGGAAGGAATGAGCAGTTCTTC. It codes for CASTVQGRNEQFF.